The TCR beta chain under discussion was sequenced for a study of T cell clonality in common variable immunodeficiency. In its sample, this clone was seen a few times. Its antigen remains unidentified. The read halts 3 residues ahead of the CDR3 end, with the missing end drawn from the germline J gene. Trimming removed 6 bases from V and 0 bases from J, with 23 bases in between. In germline, CDR1 is KGHSH, CDR2 LQKENI. The CDR3 is 19 residues long. TCRdb keeps only in-frame clones here, not all; method: immunoSEQ multiplex PCR. The sample contains 30,000 to 40,000 clones, none of them singletons. Points from the study as a whole: In common variable immunodeficiency, TCR beta chains reportedly carried fewer deletions and N-nucleotide insertions.

The material sequenced was peripheral blood mononuclear cells. The gene calls are TRBV18 and TRBJ1-4, with a tentative D call TRBD1 (6 bases). This receptor was taken from a human donor with common variable immunodeficiency. The covered CDR3 bases are TGTGCCAGCTCCCCGCTCGCGGGGGCCTTCTCTGCAACTAATGAAAAA. It encodes CASSPLAGAFSATNEK. In full, the CDR3 is CASSPLAGAFSATNEKLFF.